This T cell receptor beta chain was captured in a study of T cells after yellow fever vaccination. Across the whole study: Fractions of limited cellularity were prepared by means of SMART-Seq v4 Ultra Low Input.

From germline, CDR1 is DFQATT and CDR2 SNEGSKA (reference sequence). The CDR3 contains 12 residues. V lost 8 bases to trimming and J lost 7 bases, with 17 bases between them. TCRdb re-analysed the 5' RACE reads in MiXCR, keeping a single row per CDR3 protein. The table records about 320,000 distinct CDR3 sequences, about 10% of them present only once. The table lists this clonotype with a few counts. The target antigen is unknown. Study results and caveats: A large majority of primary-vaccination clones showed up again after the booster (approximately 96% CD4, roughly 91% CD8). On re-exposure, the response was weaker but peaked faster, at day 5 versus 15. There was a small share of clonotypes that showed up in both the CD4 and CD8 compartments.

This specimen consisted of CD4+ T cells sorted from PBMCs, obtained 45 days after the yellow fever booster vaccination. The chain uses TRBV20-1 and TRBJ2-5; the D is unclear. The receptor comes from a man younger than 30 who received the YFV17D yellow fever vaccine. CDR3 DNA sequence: TGCAGTACAAAAACGAATCTGGGGACCCAGTACTTC. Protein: CSTKTNLGTQYF.